These 21 T cell receptor beta chains originate from one sample sequenced in a study of OX40 agonist ivuxolimab in advanced cancers. Produced via immunoSEQ multiplex PCR; TCRdb's table is partial and in-frame only. The data show around 69,000 clones, 80% to 90% seen once. The source was CD4+ or CD8+ T cells sorted from blood, collected in a trial of the OX40 agonist ivuxolimab. The source is an adult with an advanced solid tumor such as melanoma, head and neck, liver or kidney cancer.

The genes are TRBV6-5 and TRBJ1-1; D call uncertain. V was cut by 2 bases and J by 4 bases, with 11 bases left in between. This CDR3 comprises 14 residues. Germline V gives CDR1 MNHEY, CDR2 SVGAGI. Written as DNA, the CDR3 is TGTGCCAGCAGTTACGGAGGTCTCGGCACTGAAGCTTTCTTT. It translates to CASSYGGLGTEAFF.

This rearrangement joins TRBV6-5 to TRBJ1-4; D unclear. Per the germline V gene, CDR1 is MNHEY and CDR2 is SVGAGI. This CDR3 is built from 15 residues. The V and J ends lost 4 bases and 0 bases respectively, with 9 bases between them. The chain's CDR3 is CASSSRRTTNEKLFF. CDR3 in DNA: TGTGCCAGCAGTTCCCGACGAACAACTAATGAAAAACTGTTTTTT.

The chain has TRBV7-9 and TRBJ2-1; 9 positions match TRBD2. CDR1 is SEHNR, CDR2 FQNEAQ, per germline (reference sequence). The CDR3 loop spans 15 amino acids. V shed 5 bases, J shed 5 bases, and the junction held 7 bases outside the gene matches. CDR3: CASSLWRTSDNEQFF. The CDR3 DNA follows: TGTGCCAGCAGCCTTTGGAGGACTAGCGACAATGAGCAGTTCTTC. The full variable domain, with the rest looked up from reference TRBV7-9 and TRBJ2-1, is DTGVSQNPRHKITKRGQNVTFRCDPISEHNRLYWYRQTLGQGPEFLTYFQNEAQLEKSRLLSDRFSAERPKGSFSTLEIQRTEQGDSAMYLCASSLWRTSDNEQFFGPGTRLTVL.

This clone was seen a handful of times. This chain links TRBV7-9 with TRBJ1-1; weak D call: TRBD1 (6 bases). The CDR3 is 14 amino acids. Germline values: CDR1 SEHNR, CDR2 FQNEAQ (reference sequence). V was clipped by 4 bases and J by 6 bases, with 15 bases between them. The CDR3 region has the DNA TGTGCCAGCAGCTATACACAGGGTATGGCTGAAGCTTTCTTT. Encoded protein: CASSYTQGMAEAFF.

This rearrangement joins TRBV5-6 to TRBJ2-7; D unclear. Germline V lookup: CDR1 SGHDT, CDR2 YYEEEE. Trimming stripped 1 base from V and 2 bases from J, with 4 bases between. The CDR3 extends over 12 amino acids. The CDR3 sequence: CASSLNTYEQYF. In DNA, the CDR3 is TGTGCCAGCAGCTTGAACACCTACGAGCAGTACTTC.

The chain links TRBV6-5 to TRBJ2-1; D is ambiguous. V dropped 5 bases and J dropped 10 bases, with 15 bases sitting between them. Germline values: CDR1 MNHEY, CDR2 SVGAGI. CDR3 length: 13 residues. Here the CDR3 DNA reads TGTGCCAGCAGTGCCCTCGTCCTGAGGGAGCAGTTCTTC. Amino acids: CASSALVLREQFF.

V is TRBV9 and J is TRBJ2-5; D is possibly TRBD2 (6 bases). Germline CDR1 SGDLS, CDR2 YYNGEE. CDR3 length: 14 residues. The ends were cut back, 3 bases at V and 2 bases at J, with 11 bases in the middle. CDR3: CASSAGLAQETQYF. The CDR3 region has the DNA TGTGCCAGCAGCGCGGGACTCGCGCAAGAGACCCAGTACTTC.

V gene TRBV19 combines with J gene TRBJ2-7, with D perhaps TRBD2 (6 bases). Trimming shortened V by 2 bases and J by 6 bases, and 14 bases separated the two germline ends. This CDR3 is built from 14 residues. Germline V gene sequence: CDR1 LNHDA, CDR2 SQIVND (reference sequence). The CDR3: CASSIRLAESEQYF. As DNA, the CDR3 is TGTGCCAGTAGTATAAGGTTAGCGGAATCCGAGCAGTACTTC.

This clone was recorded only once. The chain carries TRBV19 and TRBJ2-1; perhaps TRBD2 as D (5 bases). Trimming cost V 8 bases and J 8 bases, with 25 bases left between them. Germline lookup yields CDR1 LNHDA and CDR2 SQIVND (reference sequence). The CDR3 length is 16 residues. CDR3: CASSYRSGTYNYEQFF. Written as DNA, the CDR3 is TGTGCCAGTTCATATCGCAGCGGCACCTACAACTATGAGCAGTTCTTC.

This rearrangement joins TRBV12-5 to TRBJ2-2; D call uncertain. The germline CDR1 and CDR2 sequences are LGHNT and FRNRAP. The V and J ends lost 0 bases and 3 bases respectively, with 11 bases between them. The CDR3 is 16 residues long. The DNA of the CDR3 is TGTGCTAGTGGTTTGGTACTTGGGAAGGACACCGGGGAGCTGTTTTTT. This codes for CASGLVLGKDTGELFF.

The chain couples TRBV28 to TRBJ2-2; D unclear. V shed 5 bases and J shed 9 bases, with 7 bases lying between them. CDR1 and CDR2 (germline): MDHEN, SYDVKM. The CDR3 totals 11 residues. The CDR3 coding sequence is TGTGCCAGCAGTGTAGCCTGGGAGCTGTTTTTT. It encodes CASSVAWELFF. The entire variable domain, with the rest obtained from reference TRBV28 and TRBJ2-2, is as follows: DVKVTQSSRYLVKRTGEKVFLECVQDMDHENMFWYRQDPGLGLRLIYFSYDVKMKEKGDIPEGYSVSREKKERFSLILESASTNQTSMYLCASSVAWELFFGEGSRLTVL.

The CDR3 sequence is CASSLFSSGAGQETQYF. The CDR3 region has the DNA TGTGCCAGCAGCTTGTTTAGTTCTGGGGCCGGCCAAGAGACCCAGTACTTC. This chain uses TRBV5-4 with TRBJ2-5, with TRBD1 as a possible D gene (5 bases). Germline CDR1 SGHNT, CDR2 YYREEE (reference sequence). V shed 1 base and J shed 1 base, with 17 bases lying between them. The CDR3 length is 17 residues.

The genes are TRBV19 and TRBJ1-4, with D maybe TRBD1 (6 bases). Germline V gives CDR1 LNHDA, CDR2 SQIVND (reference sequence). CDR3 length: 15 amino acids. V lost 4 bases and J 5 bases, leaving 14 bases between the germline ends. CDR3 amino acids: CASSSYGTQNEKLFF. In DNA form, the CDR3 reads TGTGCCAGTAGTAGCTACGGGACACAAAATGAAAAACTGTTTTTT.

The rearrangement uses TRBV5-1 and TRBJ2-1; D gene uncertain. V was clipped by 2 bases and J by 2 bases, with 11 bases between them. Germline V lookup: CDR1 SGHRS, CDR2 YFSETQ. The CDR3 length is 15 residues. CDR3 nucleotides: TGCGCCAGCAGCTTAGGCCTAGATACCTACAATGAGCAGTTCTTC. Its protein product is CASSLGLDTYNEQFF.

In the case of this clone: The sample has other DNA sequences that encode this CDR3 too. Here the CDR3 reads CASSEGISYNEQFF. The CDR3, as DNA: TGCGCCAGCAGCGAGGGAATAAGCTACAATGAGCAGTTCTTC. This chain connects TRBV5-1 to TRBJ2-1, with TRBD2 as a possible D gene (5 bases). CDR3 length: 14 amino acids. Germline values: CDR1 SGHRS, CDR2 YFSETQ. With 4 bases removed from V and 3 bases from J, the gap between germline ends came to 11 bases.

This chain joins TRBV5-6 and TRBJ2-1; TRBD2 might be the D (5 bases). Germline CDR1 and CDR2: SGHDT and YYEEEE. The CDR3 has 13 amino acids. V dropped 0 bases and J dropped 9 bases, with 10 bases sitting between them. CDR3 in DNA: TGTGCCAGCAGCTTGGGCGGGTGGGGTGAGCAGTTCTTC. Amino acid sequence: CASSLGGWGEQFF.

The chain recombines TRBV9 with TRBJ2-2; no firm D call. The CDR3 is 12 residues long. Per the germline V gene, CDR1 is SGDLS and CDR2 is YYNGEE. V was clipped by 4 bases and J by 7 bases, with 8 bases between them. DNA of the CDR3: TGTGCCAGCAGCACAGAGGTCGGGGAGCTGTTTTTT. Encoded protein: CASSTEVGELFF.

The rearrangement links TRBV6-5 to TRBJ2-7, with 9 nucleotides matching TRBD1. V lost 0 bases and J lost 3; bases outside the gene matches: 6. The length of the CDR3 is 16 residues. Per the germline V gene, CDR1 is MNHEY and CDR2 is SVGAGI. The CDR3 DNA sequence: TGTGCCAGCAGTTACTCGTACAGGGGGCGCGACTACGAGCAGTACTTC. This translates into CASSYSYRGRDYEQYF.

V and J are TRBV6-5 and TRBJ1-2; 8 positions match TRBD1. The CDR3 loop spans 13 amino acids. V lost 6 bases and J lost 8; bases outside the gene matches: 8. Germline V lookup: CDR1 MNHEY, CDR2 SVGAGI. DNA of the CDR3: TGTGCCAGCAGCCCTCAGGGGGCGTGGGGCTACACCTTC. Protein: CASSPQGAWGYTF.

CDR3 sequence reads: CASTPGQGNEKLFF. The DNA of the CDR3 is TGCGCCAGCACCCCGGGACAGGGAAATGAAAAACTGTTTTTT. V and J are TRBV5-1 and TRBJ1-4, with 9 bases matching TRBD1. Germline values: CDR1 SGHRS, CDR2 YFSETQ. The CDR3 is 14 amino acids. Trimming removed 6 bases from V and 5 bases from J; junction bases left unmatched: 5. Supplemented by reference TRBV5-1 and TRBJ1-4, the full variable domain reads KAGVTQTPRYLIKTRGQQVTLSCSPISGHRSVSWYQQTPGQGLQFLFEYFSETQRNKGNFPGRFSGRQFSNSRSEMNVSTLELGDSALYLCASTPGQGNEKLFFGSGTQLSVL.

The chain recombines TRBV5-6 with TRBJ2-5, with 7 nucleotides matching TRBD2. Losses at the gene ends were 4 bases for V and 7 bases for J; bases not matched to a gene: 4. CDR1 is SGHDT, CDR2 YYEEEE, per germline. This CDR3 comprises 12 residues. The CDR3 spells CASSPPGGTQYF. For the CDR3, the DNA is TGTGCCAGCAGCCCCCCGGGAGGGACCCAGTACTTC.